The 3 T cell receptor beta chains in this list originate from one sample, sequenced in a study of glioma-infiltrating T cells after dendritic cell vaccination. TCRdb's table, derived via immunoSEQ multiplex PCR, lists solely in-frame clones and lacks some. The sample lists roughly 98,000 clones; approximately 90% were seen once. The starting material was blood, obtained before dendritic cell vaccination. The receptors were gathered from a human donor with glioblastoma.

This clone is a singleton in its sample. This chain links TRBV14 with TRBJ2-1; 11 bases match TRBD2. Germline lookup yields CDR1 SGHDN and CDR2 FVKESK. CDR3 length: 17 amino acids. V lost 4 bases and J lost 7; bases outside the gene matches: 12. The CDR3 DNA reads as TGTGCCAGCAGCCCGTTTACACTAGCGGGAGTTTTAAATGAGCAGTTCTTC. It specifies CASSPFTLAGVLNEQFF.

The chain uses TRBV7-7 and TRBJ2-5, with TRBD2 matching over 9 bases. The CDR3 spans 15 residues. Germline V gives CDR1 SSHAT, CDR2 FNYEAQ (reference sequence). The trim removed 5 bases at V and 4 bases at J, leaving 8 bases unmatched. DNA for the CDR3: TGTGCCAGCAGCCGGAGCGGAGCGGGAGGAGAGACCCAGTACTTC. It encodes CASSRSGAGGETQYF.

V usage is TRBV7-3 and J usage is TRBJ2-7, with 9 nucleotides matching TRBD1. The CDR3 is 15 residues long. CDR1 is SGHTA, CDR2 FQGTGA, per germline. The V and J ends lost 5 bases and 5 bases, in that order; junction bases with no gene match: 10. DNA of the CDR3: TGTGCCAGCAGCCCGGGACAGGGTCTTTGGGACGAGCAGTACTTC. Amino acid sequence: CASSPGQGLWDEQYF. The full variable domain, its missing parts supplied by reference TRBV7-3 and TRBJ2-7, is GAGVSQTPSNKVTEKGKYVELRCDPISGHTALYWYRQSLGQGPEFLIYFQGTGAADDSGLPNDRFFAVRPEGSVSTLKIQRTERGDSAVYLCASSPGQGLWDEQYFGPGTRLTVT.